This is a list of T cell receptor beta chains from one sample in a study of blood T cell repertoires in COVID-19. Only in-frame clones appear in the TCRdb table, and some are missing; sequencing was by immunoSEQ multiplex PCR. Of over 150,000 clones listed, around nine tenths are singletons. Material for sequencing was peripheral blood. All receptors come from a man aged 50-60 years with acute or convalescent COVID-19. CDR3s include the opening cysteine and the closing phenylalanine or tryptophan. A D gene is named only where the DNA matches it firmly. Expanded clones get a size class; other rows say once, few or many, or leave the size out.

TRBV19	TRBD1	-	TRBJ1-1	TGTGCCAGTAGTTCCGGGACAGAGAACACTGAAGCTTTCTTT	CASSSGTENTEAFF
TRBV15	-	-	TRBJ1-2	TGTGCCACCAGCAGAGAGCCCACTCGGGTAGAAACCTTC	CATSREPTRVETF
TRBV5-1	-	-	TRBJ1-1	TGCGCCAGCAGCTTGCACGGAGGGGACACTGAAGCTTTCTTT	CASSLHGGDTEAFF
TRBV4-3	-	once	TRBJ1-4	TGCGCCAGCAGCGTCCACAGGACAACTAATGAAAAACTGTTTTTT	CASSVHRTTNEKLFF
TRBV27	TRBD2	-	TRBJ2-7	TGTGCCAGCAGTTCCCGACTAGCGGGAGGTTCTCACGAGCAGTACTTC	CASSSRLAGGSHEQYF
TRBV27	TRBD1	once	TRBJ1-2	TGTGCCAGCAGTTTAACCGGGACAGGGGGCGTTTATGGCTACACCTTC	CASSLTGTGGVYGYTF
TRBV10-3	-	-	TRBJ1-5	TGTGCCATCAGTGAGGGGGGGGGCAATCAGCCCCAGCATTTT	CAISEGGGNQPQHF
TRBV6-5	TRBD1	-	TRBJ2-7	TGTGCCAGCACCTCCGGGACAGGGGTCGAGCAGTACTTC	CASTSGTGVEQYF
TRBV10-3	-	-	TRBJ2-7	TGTGCCATCAGTGAGACAACAGGGTATTACGAGCAGTACTTC	CAISETTGYYEQYF
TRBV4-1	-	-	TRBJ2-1	TGCGCCAGCAGCCAAGGGTCTCCGGGGTACTACAATGAGCAGTTCTTC	CASSQGSPGYYNEQFF
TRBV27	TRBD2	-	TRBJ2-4	TGTGCCAGCAGGACCGGGACTAGCTGGGCCAAAAACATTCAGTACTTC	CASRTGTSWAKNIQYF
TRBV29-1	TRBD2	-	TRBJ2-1	TGCAGCGTTGATCCTCTAGCGGACAATGAGCAGTTCTTC	CSVDPLADNEQFF
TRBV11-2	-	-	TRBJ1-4	TGTGCCAGCAGCTTAGTCAGGGCTGCTAATGAAAAACTGTTTTTT	CASSLVRAANEKLFF
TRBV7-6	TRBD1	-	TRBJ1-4	TGTGCCAGCAGCTCGGGACAGGGGATCGGAAAACTGTTTTTT	CASSSGQGIGKLFF
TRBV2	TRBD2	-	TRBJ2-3	TGTGCCAGCTCCCCACTAGCGGGGGGGAGCACAGATACGCAGTATTTT	CASSPLAGGSTDTQYF
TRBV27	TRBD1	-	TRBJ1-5	TGTGCCAGCAGTTTGGACAGGGGAGTTCAGCCCCAGCATTTT	CASSLDRGVQPQHF